The source of this T cell receptor (beta chain) is a study of T-cell memory formation after mild COVID-19 (dated by TCRdb to about 2021). Background for the entire study: TCR sequence clusters from the two donors were found to be largely donor specific. Longitudinal TCRalpha and TCRbeta repertoire sequencing tracked T-cell clones expanding and contracting after mild COVID-19 in a couple of donors. Two young, previously healthy adult volunteers, one female and one male, were included in the cohort.

This clonotype was counted a few times. The antigen it binds to is not known. No much larger clone is present one base from it, and per-base qualities are unavailable. General study outcomes and caveats: Contracting CD4+ clones appeared mostly in the CM and EM memory subsets, whereas CD8+ clones were enriched in EMRA. Only a couple of mild cases were covered by the study, and larger cohorts that include severe cases with pre-infection samples were considered necessary. Some responding clones were detected in pre-infection memory, suggesting pre-existing cross-reactive memory T cells joined the SARS-CoV-2 response. Clones that contracted from day 15 to 85 showed balanced CD4/CD8 phenotypes, whereas a second wave of clones that expanded from day 15 to 37 leaned towards CD4+. Whether the second-wave clones peaking on day 37 were SARS-CoV-2 specific was not confirmed.

Trimming leaves V shorter by 4 bases and J shorter by 2 bases, with the junction holding 7 bases beyond the gene matches. CDR1 and CDR2 are read off the germline V gene as SGHTA and FQGNSA. Measured from the cysteine to the phenylalanine, the CDR3 is 16 residues long. Here the CDR3 DNA is all that survives: 48 bases in frame from base 1. PBMCs were isolated by Ficoll-Paque density gradient centrifugation. TCRdb records Illumina NovaSeq 6000 as the sequencer. Using 5'RACE with constant-segment primers, TCRalpha and TCRbeta cDNA libraries were constructed, with sample barcodes and unique molecular identifiers added in the process. RNA was extracted from every sample with Trizol reagent. The libraries were amplified in two PCR steps, and the second step added a second sample barcode and Illumina TruSeq adapters. Sequencing of the libraries was done on an Illumina NovaSeq, producing 2 x 150 bp paired-end reads. On the authors' methods: Demultiplexing of reads and collapsing into UMI-guided consensus sequences were performed with migec v1.2.7. Using mixcr v2.1.11, UMI consensuses were aligned to TRA and TRB V and J templates and then assembled into clonotypes. A clonotype was counted as expanded or contracted only if both edgeR and NoisET called the change significant, with noise models trained on biological replicates. For edgeR calls, a false discovery rate-adjusted p below 0.01 and a log2 fold-change threshold of 1 were applied. As an exploratory analysis of dynamics, max-normalized trajectories of the 1000 most abundant clonotypes were examined with PCA combined with hierarchical clustering. Separately sequenced CD4+ and CD8+ repertoires were used to assign the CD4 or CD8 phenotype of responding clones. In TCRdb, the public reads were trimmed at Q25 with fastp and aligned with MiXCR, with productive beta chains retained. CDR3 protein duplicates are merged, each entry listing the most common genes and DNA. What appears here as the V and J calls and clone size reflects TCRdb's work, not the paper's. This sample comprises a few hundred thousand distinct CDR3 sequences, around 24% of them detected only once. The ten largest make up around 9.5% of the sample.

The V and J segments used are TRBV7-2 and TRBJ2-5, with 10 middle bases fitting TRBD2. The receptor's source is an adult woman who had mild COVID-19 (a few samples of this study predate the infection). The sample titles of this study are shuffled in the database, so cell type and time point are left out; the donor was told from shared clones. The sequencing input was PBMCs or a T cell subset sorted from them (not recorded which). CDR3 protein: CASSSPGLAAQETQYF. The DNA sequence reads TGTGCCAGCAGCTCTCCCGGACTAGCGGCTCAAGAGACCCAGTACTTC.